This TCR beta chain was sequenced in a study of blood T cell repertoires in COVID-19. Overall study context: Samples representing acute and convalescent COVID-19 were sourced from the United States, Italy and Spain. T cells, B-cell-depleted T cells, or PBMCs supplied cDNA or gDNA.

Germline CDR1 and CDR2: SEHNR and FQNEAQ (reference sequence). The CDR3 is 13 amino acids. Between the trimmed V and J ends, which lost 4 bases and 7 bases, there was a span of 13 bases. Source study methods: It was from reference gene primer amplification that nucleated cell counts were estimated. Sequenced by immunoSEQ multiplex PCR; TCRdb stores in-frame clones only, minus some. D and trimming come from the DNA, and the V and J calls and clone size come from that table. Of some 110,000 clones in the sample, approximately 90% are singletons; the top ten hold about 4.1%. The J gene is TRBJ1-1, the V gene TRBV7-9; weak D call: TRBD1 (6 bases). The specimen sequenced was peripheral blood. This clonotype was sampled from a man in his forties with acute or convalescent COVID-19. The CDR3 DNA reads TGTGCCAGCAGCTACGACAGGTTGGGTGAAGCTTTCTTT. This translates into CASSYDRLGEAFF.